The present T cell receptor (beta chain) was sequenced within a study of cytomegalovirus exposure and HLA in healthy donors. Losses at the gene ends were 6 bases for V and 0 bases for J; bases not matched to a gene: 2. The CDR3 spans 13 residues. CDR1 is LGHNA and CDR2 is YNFKEQ in the germline V gene. The count of this clone is one. Its antigen is not identified. Findings and limits, study-wide: Later, an analysis found that TCR clusters from the first cohort tended to co-occur in the 110 or so validation repertoires.

Produced via immunoSEQ multiplex PCR; TCRdb's table is partial and in-frame only. The table has 200,000 or so clones, about 80% seen once; the top ten hold around 7%. Sequences were obtained from PBMCs. The rearrangement uses TRBV4-2 and TRBJ2-7; 7 bases line up with TRBD2. This clonotype originated in a man in his late teens or twenties in good health and CMV-seropositive. CDR3 coding DNA: TGTGCCAGCAGGGGAGGGAGCTCCTACGAGCAGTACTTC. This sequence encodes CASRGGSSYEQYF.